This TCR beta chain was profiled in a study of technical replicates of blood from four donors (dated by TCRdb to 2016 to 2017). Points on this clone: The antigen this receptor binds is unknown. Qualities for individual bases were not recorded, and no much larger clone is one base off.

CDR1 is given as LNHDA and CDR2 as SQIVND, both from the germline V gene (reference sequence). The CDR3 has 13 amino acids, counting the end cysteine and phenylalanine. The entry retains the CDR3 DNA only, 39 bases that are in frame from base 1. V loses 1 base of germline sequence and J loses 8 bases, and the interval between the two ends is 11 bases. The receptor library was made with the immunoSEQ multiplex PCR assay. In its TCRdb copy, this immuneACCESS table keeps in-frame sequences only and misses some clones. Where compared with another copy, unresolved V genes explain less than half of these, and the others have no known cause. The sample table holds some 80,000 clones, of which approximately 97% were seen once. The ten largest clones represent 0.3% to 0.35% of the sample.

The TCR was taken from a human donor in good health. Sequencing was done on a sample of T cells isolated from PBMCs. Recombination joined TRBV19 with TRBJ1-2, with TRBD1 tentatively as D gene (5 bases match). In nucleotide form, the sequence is TGTGCCAGTAGTATAGGTCAGGGTCGGGGCTACACCTTC. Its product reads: CASSIGQGRGYTF.